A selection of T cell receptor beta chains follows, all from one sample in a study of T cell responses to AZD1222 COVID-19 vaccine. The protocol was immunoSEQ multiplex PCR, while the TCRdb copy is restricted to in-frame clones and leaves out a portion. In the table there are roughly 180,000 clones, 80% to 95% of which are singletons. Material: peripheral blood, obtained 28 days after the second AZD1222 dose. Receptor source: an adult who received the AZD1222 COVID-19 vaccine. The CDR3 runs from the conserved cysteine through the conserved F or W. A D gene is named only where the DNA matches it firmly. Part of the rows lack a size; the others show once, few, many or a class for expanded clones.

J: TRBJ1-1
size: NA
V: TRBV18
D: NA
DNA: TGTGCCAGCTCCCTTTCGACAGGTACGGGGAACACTGAAGCTTTCTTT
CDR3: CASSLSTGTGNTEAFF

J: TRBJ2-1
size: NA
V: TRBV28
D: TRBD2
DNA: TGTGCCAGCACCCCTACCCGACTAGCGGGGTACAATGAGCAGTTCTTC
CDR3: CASTPTRLAGYNEQFF

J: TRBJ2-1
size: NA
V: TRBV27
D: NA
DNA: TGTGCCAGCAGTTTAATCCCGAGCTCCTACAATGAGCAGTTCTTC
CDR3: CASSLIPSSYNEQFF

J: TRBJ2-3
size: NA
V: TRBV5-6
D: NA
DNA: TGTGCCAGCAGTGGGGGGCGCGGCACAGATACGCAGTATTTT
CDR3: CASSGGRGTDTQYF

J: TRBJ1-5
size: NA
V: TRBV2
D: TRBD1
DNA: TGTGCCAGCAGGGAGACAGGGGCCTGGCAGCCCCAGCATTTT
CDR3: CASRETGAWQPQHF

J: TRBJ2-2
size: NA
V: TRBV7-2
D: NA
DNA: TGTGCCAGCAGCCACTGGCCCGGGGAGCTGTTTTTT
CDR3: CASSHWPGELFF

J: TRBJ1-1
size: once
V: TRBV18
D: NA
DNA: TGTGCCAGCTCACCTACCCTAAACACTGAAGCTTTCTTT
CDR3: CASSPTLNTEAFF

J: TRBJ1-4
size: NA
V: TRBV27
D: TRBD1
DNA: TGTGCCAGCAGTCCCCAGGACAGGGGAAGAGAAAAACTGTTTTTT
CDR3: CASSPQDRGREKLFF

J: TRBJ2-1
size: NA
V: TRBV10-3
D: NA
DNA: TGTGCCATCAGTGGGGCGAGTCCGTCCTACAATGAGCAGTTCTTC
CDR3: CAISGASPSYNEQFF

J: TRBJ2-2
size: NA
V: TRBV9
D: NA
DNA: TGTGCCAGCAGCGTATACAGTGCCGGGGAGCTGTTTTTT
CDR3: CASSVYSAGELFF

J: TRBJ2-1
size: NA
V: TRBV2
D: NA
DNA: TGTGCCAGCAAAAAGGAGGATGGCCACAATGAGCAGTTCTTC
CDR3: CASKKEDGHNEQFF

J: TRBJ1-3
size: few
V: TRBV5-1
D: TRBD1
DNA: TGCGCCAGCAGCCCGGGACAGGGTGGAAACACCATATATTTT
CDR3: CASSPGQGGNTIYF

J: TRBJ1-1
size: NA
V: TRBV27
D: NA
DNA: TGTGCCAGCAGTTGGGGCGGCAGCAGCACTGAAGCTTTCTTT
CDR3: CASSWGGSSTEAFF

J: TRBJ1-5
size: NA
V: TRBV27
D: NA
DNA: TGTGCCAGCAGTACTCAGGACTCCGGTCCAGGTCAGCCCCAGCATTTT
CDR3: CASSTQDSGPGQPQHF

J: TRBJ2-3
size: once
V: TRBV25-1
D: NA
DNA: TGTGCCAGCAGTGAATATTCAGGGTTTACAGATACGCAGTATTTT
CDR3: CASSEYSGFTDTQYF

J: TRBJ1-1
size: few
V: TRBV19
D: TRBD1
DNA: TGTGCCAGTAGTAAGTCTGGCCGGGACAGGGGTACTGAAGCTTTCTTT
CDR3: CASSKSGRDRGTEAFF

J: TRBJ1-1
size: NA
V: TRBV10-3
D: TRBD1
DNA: TGTGCCATCAGACGGACAGGTCCCGAAGCTTTCTTT
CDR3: CAIRRTGPEAFF

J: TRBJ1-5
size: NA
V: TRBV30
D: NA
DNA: TGTGCCTGGAGTGTAGGGGTTGCAGGGGCTCAGCCCCAGCATTTT
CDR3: CAWSVGVAGAQPQHF

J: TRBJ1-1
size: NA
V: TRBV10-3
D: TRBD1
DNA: TGTGCCATCAGTGGGCCGGGACAGGGGGCTGAAGCTTTCTTT
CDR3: CAISGPGQGAEAFF

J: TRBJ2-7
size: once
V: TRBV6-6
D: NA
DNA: TGTGCCAGCACCTCATCGACAGGAAGCTCCTACGAGCAGTACTTC
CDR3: CASTSSTGSSYEQYF

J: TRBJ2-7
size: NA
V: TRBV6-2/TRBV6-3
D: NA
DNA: TGTGCCAGCAGTTACGGGCCGGCCTACGAGCAGTACTTC
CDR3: CASSYGPAYEQYF

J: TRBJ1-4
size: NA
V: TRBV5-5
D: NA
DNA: TGTGCCAGCAGCTTGGCGGGGACGGAGAATGAAAAACTGTTTTTT
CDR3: CASSLAGTENEKLFF

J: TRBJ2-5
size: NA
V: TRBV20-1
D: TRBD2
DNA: TGCAGTGCTAGTGTTAGCGGGAAAGAGACCCAGTACTTC
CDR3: CSASVSGKETQYF

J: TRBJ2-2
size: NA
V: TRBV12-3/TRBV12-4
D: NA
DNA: TGTGCCAGCAGTTTAAACACCGGGGAGCTGTTTTTT
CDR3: CASSLNTGELFF

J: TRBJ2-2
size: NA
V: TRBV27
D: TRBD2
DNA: TGTGCCAGCAACAAAGAACCGGGACTAGCGGTGAACACCGGGGAGCTGTTTTTT
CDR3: CASNKEPGLAVNTGELFF